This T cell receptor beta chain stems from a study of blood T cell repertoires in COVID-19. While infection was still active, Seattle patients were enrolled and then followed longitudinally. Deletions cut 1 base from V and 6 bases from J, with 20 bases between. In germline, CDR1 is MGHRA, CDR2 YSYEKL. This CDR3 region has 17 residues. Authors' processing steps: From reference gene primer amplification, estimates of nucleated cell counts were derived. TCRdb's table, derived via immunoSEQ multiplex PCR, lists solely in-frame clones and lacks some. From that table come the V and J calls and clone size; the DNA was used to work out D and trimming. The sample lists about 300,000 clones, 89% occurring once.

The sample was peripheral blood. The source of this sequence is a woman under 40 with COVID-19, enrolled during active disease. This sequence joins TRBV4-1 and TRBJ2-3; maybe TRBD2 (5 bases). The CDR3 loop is CASSQGLGVRLGDTQYF. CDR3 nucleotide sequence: TGCGCCAGCAGCCAAGGATTGGGAGTAAGACTCGGGGATACGCAGTATTTT.